This T cell receptor beta chain was identified in a study of PD-1 blockade in classical Hodgkin lymphoma. Concerning this clone: The antigen is not known.

Study results and caveats: Lower baseline TCR diversity was reported for newly diagnosed patients than for healthy donors. Repertoires differed for reasons still undefined, possibly disease activity or prior therapy.

V was pared by 2 bases and J by 4 bases, with 3 bases of the junction left unmatched. CDR1 and CDR2 from the germline V gene are ENHRY and SYGVKD. The length of the CDR3 is 14 residues. As for time point: newly diagnosed, previously untreated cHL patient sample. The authors purified CD4+ T cells from thawed PBMCs by magnetic negative selection. Newly diagnosed classical Hodgkin lymphoma PBMCs, still untreated, provided the comparison samples. The protocol was immunoSEQ multiplex PCR, while the TCRdb copy is restricted to in-frame clones and leaves out a portion. The sample lists under 40,000 clones, 88% occurring once.

This TCR came from a human donor with classical Hodgkin lymphoma. The sample taken for sequencing was CD4+ T cells from blood. The rearrangement uses TRBV10-3 and TRBJ1-2; 8 nucleotides align to TRBD1. The CDR3 nucleotides read TGTGCCATCAGTGAGGCCGGGACAGGCTATGGCTACACCTTC. This translates into CAISEAGTGYGYTF.